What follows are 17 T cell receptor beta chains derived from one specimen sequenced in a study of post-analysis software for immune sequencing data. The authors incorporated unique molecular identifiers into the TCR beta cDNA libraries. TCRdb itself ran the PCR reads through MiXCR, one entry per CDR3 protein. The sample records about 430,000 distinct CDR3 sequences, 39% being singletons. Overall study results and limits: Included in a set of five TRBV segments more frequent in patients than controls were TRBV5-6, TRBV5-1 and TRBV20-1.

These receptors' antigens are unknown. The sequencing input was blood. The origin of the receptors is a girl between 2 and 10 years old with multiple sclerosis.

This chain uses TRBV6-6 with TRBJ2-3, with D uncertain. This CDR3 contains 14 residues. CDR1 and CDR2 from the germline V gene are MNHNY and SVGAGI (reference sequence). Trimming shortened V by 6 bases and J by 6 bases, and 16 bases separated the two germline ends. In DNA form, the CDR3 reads TGTGCCAGCAGCCCTCGCGACTCACGGGATACGCAGTATTTT. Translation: CASSPRDSRDTQYF.

The CDR3 loop reads CASSFVGISEQFF. In DNA form, the CDR3 reads TGTGCCAGCAGTTTCGTCGGAATTTCCGAGCAGTTCTTC. This rearrangement joins TRBV27 to TRBJ2-1; D is uncertain. CDR3 length equals 13 residues. Looked up from germline, CDR1 is MNHEY and CDR2 is SMNVEV (reference sequence). V lost 3 bases, J lost 10 bases, and 13 bases lay in between.

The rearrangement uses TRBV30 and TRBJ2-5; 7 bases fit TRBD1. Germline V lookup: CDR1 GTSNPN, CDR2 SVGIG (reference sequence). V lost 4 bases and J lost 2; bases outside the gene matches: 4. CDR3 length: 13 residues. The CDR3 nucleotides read TGTGCCTGGAATCTACAGGGGCAAGAGACCCAGTACTTC. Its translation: CAWNLQGQETQYF.

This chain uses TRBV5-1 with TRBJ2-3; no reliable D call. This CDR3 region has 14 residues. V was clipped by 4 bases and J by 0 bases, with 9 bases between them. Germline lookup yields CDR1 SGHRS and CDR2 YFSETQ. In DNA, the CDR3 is TGCGCCAGCAGCGGCAGGACCAGCACAGATACGCAGTATTTT. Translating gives CASSGRTSTDTQYF.

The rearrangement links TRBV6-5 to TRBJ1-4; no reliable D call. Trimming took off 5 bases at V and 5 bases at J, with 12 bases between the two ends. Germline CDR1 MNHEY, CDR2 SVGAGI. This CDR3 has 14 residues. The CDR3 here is CASSNPTANEKLFF. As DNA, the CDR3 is TGTGCCAGCAGTAACCCGACGGCAAATGAAAAACTGTTTTTT.

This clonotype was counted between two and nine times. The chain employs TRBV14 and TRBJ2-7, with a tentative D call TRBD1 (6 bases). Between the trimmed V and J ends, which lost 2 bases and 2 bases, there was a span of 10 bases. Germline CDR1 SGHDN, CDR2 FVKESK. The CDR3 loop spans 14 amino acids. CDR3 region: CASSQQGKPYEQYF. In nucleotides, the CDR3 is TGTGCCAGCAGCCAACAGGGGAAACCCTACGAGCAGTACTTC.

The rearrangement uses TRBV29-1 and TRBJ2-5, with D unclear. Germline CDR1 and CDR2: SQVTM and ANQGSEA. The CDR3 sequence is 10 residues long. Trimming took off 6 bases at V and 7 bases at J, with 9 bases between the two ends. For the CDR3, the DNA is TGCAGCGTCCTCAAGGGGACCCAGTACTTC. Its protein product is CSVLKGTQYF.

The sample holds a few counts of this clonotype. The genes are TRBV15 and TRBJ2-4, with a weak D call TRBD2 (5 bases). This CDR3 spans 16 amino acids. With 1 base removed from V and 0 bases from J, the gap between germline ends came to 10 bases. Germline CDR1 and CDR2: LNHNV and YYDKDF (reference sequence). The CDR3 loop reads CATSRGPAGAKNIQYF. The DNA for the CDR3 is TGTGCCACCAGCAGAGGTCCCGCGGGAGCCAAAAACATTCAGTACTTC.

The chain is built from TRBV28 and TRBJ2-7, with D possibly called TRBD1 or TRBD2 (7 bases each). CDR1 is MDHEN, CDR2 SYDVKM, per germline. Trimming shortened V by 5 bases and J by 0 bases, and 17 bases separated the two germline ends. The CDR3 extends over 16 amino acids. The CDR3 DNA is TGTGCCAGCAGTCGGGGGGACAGCCTAAGCTCCTACGAGCAGTACTTC. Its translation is CASSRGDSLSSYEQYF.

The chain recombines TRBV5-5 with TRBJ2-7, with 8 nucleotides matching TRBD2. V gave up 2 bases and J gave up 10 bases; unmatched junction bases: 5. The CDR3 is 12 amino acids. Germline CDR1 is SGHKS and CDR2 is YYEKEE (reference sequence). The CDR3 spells CASSFGTRHQYF. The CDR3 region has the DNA TGTGCCAGCAGCTTTGGGACTAGGCATCAGTACTTC.

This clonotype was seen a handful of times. CDR3 DNA sequence: TGTGCCAGCAGCCCCAATTGGTTTCCGTTCACAGATACGCAGTATTTT. It codes for CASSPNWFPFTDTQYF. The chain has TRBV7-2 and TRBJ2-3; unclear D gene. Trimming took 5 bases from V and 2 from J, leaving 17 bases between them. Germline V gene lookup returns CDR1 SGHTA and CDR2 FQGNSA. CDR3 length: 16 residues.

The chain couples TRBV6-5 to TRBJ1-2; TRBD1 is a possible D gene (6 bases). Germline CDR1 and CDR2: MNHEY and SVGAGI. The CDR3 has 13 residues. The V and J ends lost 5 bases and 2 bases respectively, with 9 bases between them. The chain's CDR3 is CASSNGGNYGYTF. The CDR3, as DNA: TGTGCCAGCAGTAACGGGGGCAACTATGGCTACACCTTC.

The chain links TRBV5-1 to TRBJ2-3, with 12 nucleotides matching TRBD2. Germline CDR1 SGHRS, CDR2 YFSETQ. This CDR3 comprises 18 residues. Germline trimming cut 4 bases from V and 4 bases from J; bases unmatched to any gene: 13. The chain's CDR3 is CASSPPTTSGSGADTQYF. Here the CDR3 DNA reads TGCGCCAGCAGCCCACCTACGACTAGCGGGAGCGGGGCAGATACGCAGTATTTT. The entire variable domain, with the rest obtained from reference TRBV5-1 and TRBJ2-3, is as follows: KAGVTQTPRYLIKTRGQQVTLSCSPISGHRSVSWYQQTPGQGLQFLFEYFSETQRNKGNFPGRFSGRQFSNSRSEMNVSTLELGDSALYLCASSPPTTSGSGADTQYFGPGTRLTVL.

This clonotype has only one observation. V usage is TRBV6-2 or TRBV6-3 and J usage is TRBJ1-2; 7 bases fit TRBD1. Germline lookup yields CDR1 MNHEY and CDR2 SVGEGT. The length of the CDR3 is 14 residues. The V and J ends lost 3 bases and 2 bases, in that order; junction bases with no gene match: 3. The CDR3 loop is CASSYAGQNYGYTF. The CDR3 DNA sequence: TGTGCCAGCAGTTATGCGGGACAGAACTATGGCTACACCTTC.

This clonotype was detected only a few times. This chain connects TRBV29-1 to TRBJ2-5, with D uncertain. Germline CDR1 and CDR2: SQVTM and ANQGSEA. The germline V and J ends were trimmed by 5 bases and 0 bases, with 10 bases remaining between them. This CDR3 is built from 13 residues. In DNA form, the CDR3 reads TGCAGCGTTAAGACCGTCCACCAAGAGACCCAGTACTTC. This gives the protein CSVKTVHQETQYF.

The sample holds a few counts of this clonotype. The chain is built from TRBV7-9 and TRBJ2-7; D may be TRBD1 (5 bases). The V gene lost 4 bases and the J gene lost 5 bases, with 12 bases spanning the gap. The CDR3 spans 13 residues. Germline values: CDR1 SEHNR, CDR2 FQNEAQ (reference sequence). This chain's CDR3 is CASSSPWGHEQYF. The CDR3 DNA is TGTGCCAGCAGCTCCCCATGGGGCCACGAGCAGTACTTC.

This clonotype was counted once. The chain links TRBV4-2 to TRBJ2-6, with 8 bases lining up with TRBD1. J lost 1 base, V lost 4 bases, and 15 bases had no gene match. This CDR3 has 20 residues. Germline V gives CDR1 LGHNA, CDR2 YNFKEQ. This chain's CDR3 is CASSPTAGTGLWSGANVLTF. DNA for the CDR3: TGTGCCAGCAGCCCCACTGCTGGGACAGGTTTATGGTCTGGGGCCAACGTCCTGACTTTC.